This section outlines one T cell receptor (beta chain) sequence together with its context. Each CDR3 protein gets one entry after TCRdb re-called the reads with MiXCR. The table shows approximately 180,000 distinct CDR3 sequences, with roughly 9% occurring only once. The data were obtained in a study of T cell repertoires in cytomegalovirus infection. V trimming: 6 bases; J trimming: 8 bases; junction bases outside the gene matches: 22. The CDR3 contains 19 residues. Germline V lookup: CDR1 SGHVS, CDR2 FQNEAQ. This rearrangement joins TRBV7-8 to TRBJ2-1; 10 nucleotides match TRBD2. The source is a human donor in good health (CMV status not recorded). Some clones in this sample may be carry-over from other donors' samples. The sequenced material came from PBMCs. CDR3 residues: CASRGPRGAASGRGDEQFF. CDR3 bases: TGTGCCAGCAGGGGTCCACGAGGGGCGGCTAGCGGGAGAGGGGATGAGCAGTTCTTC.